This T cell receptor beta chain was obtained from a study of T-cell reconstitution after alpha-beta-depleted transplantation in children. This clonotype was counted between two and nine times. Its antigen remains unidentified. The CDR3 contains 14 residues. V was clipped by 5 bases and J by 4 bases, with 14 bases between them. Germline values: CDR1 SEHNR, CDR2 FQNEAQ (reference sequence). Unique molecular identifiers were used to barcode this TCRbeta library. A single record per CDR3 protein comes from TCRdb applying MiXCR to the PCR reads. This sample has approximately 630,000 distinct CDR3 sequences, with roughly 13% found just once. Study results and caveats: Where some patients showed high TCRbeta diversity at day 60, it came from recipient T cells and thymic progenitors that had survived. T-cell numbers and diversity one year post-transplant derived largely from freshly generated T cells. About two months after transplant, alpha-beta T cells reportedly came from several hundred expanded graft clones.

This receptor was obtained from a girl aged 2 to 9 with congenital amegakaryocytic thrombocytopenia, due to receive a stem cell transplant. The V gene is TRBV7-9, the J gene TRBJ2-5; D not resolved. The sample here was PBMCs, taken before TCRalphabeta/CD19-depleted stem cell transplant. The CDR3 coding sequence is TGTGCCAGCAGCCCACCTATAGTCCCAGAGACCCAGTACTTC. Encoded protein: CASSPPIVPETQYF.